This T cell receptor (beta chain) was sequenced in a study of long-term antiretroviral therapy in people with HIV. At survey level, the immunoSEQ assay was run in its v3.0 version. Assay used: immunoSEQ multiplex PCR; TCRdb lists only in-frame clones, some missing. The profile shows 40,000 to 50,000 clones, about 95% of them singletons. With V trimmed by 3 bases and J by 5 bases, 0 bases remained unmatched. The CDR3 has 15 residues. Germline V CDR1 and CDR2: LNHDA, SQIVND (reference sequence). Two or more post-ART PBMC samples, plus at least one pre-ART sample, were available for each donor. Each HIV-infected participant was given treatment in the United States.

Sequenced here: unsorted PBMCs, sampled approximately 9.5 years after starting antiretroviral therapy. V usage is TRBV19 and J usage is TRBJ2-3, with 15 bases matching TRBD2. The sequence was collected from a man younger than 40 with HIV. The CDR3 coding sequence is TGTGCCAGTAGTATGGGACTAGCGGGGGGAGATACGCAGTATTTT. Its protein product is CASSMGLAGGDTQYF.